The 8 T cell receptor beta chains reported below all come from one sample, sequenced in a study of T cell repertoires in cytomegalovirus infection. No antigen has been assigned to these receptors. From the reads, TCRdb called clonotypes with MiXCR, one entry per CDR3 protein. The sample has about 740,000 distinct CDR3 sequences; roughly 33% are singletons. The sequencing used cultured PBMCs, collected from culture after CMV antigen stimulation. The receptors were gathered from a human donor in good health (CMV status not recorded). Some clones in this sample may be carry-over from other donors' samples.

V is TRBV6-1 and J is TRBJ2-7; D is uncertain. The CDR3 loop spans 13 amino acids. The V gene's germline CDR1 is MNHNS and CDR2 SASEGT. The germline V and J ends were trimmed by 3 bases and 3 bases, with 9 bases remaining between them. In nucleotides, the CDR3 is TGTGCCAGCAGTGACAACCTCGGCTACGAGCAGTACTTC. Translating it yields CASSDNLGYEQYF.

The chain has TRBV7-6 and TRBJ1-6; no clear D. The germline V and J ends were trimmed by 5 bases and 8 bases, with 7 bases remaining between them. The germline V gene encodes CDR1 SGHVS and CDR2 FNYEAQ. CDR3 size: 12 residues. As DNA, the CDR3 is TGTGCCAGCAGCCCGCTCGATTCACCCCTCCACTTT. It translates to CASSPLDSPLHF.

J is TRBJ2-3 and V is TRBV7-9; D not certain. Deletions cut 3 bases from V and 1 base from J, with 8 bases between. Germline CDR1 reads SEHNR; CDR2 reads FQNEAQ (reference sequence). The CDR3 sequence is 14 residues long. The CDR3 nucleotides read TGTGCCAGCAGCTTTGGGGATCGCACAGATACGCAGTATTTT. Protein: CASSFGDRTDTQYF.

This clonotype was observed a few times. This rearrangement joins TRBV28 to TRBJ2-5; D is unresolved. Germline V CDR1 and CDR2: MDHEN, SYDVKM. The V and J ends lost 5 bases and 5 bases respectively, with 21 bases between them. The CDR3 spans 16 residues. This chain's CDR3 is CASSLHPFGRAETQYF. The CDR3 DNA follows: TGTGCCAGCAGTCTCCACCCGTTCGGGCGTGCTGAGACCCAGTACTTC.

The V and J genes are TRBV19 and TRBJ2-1; the D is unclear. Germline V gene lookup returns CDR1 LNHDA and CDR2 SQIVND (reference sequence). The CDR3 contains 14 residues. Trimming removed 3 bases from V and 8 bases from J, with 14 bases in between. DNA for the CDR3: TGTGCCAGTAGTATCGGTCAAAAGACGGATGAGCAGTTCTTC. It codes for CASSIGQKTDEQFF.

This clonotype showed up many times. The chain uses TRBV7-2 and TRBJ2-1; D is perhaps TRBD1 or TRBD2 (5 bases each). V lost 5 bases and J lost 8, with 13 bases in between. Looked up from germline, CDR1 is SGHTA and CDR2 is FQGNSA. This CDR3 has 13 amino acids. The CDR3 DNA reads as TGTGCCAGCAGCCCCCCGGGGCTGGATGAGCAGTTCTTC. It codes for CASSPPGLDEQFF.

This rearrangement joins TRBV11-2 to TRBJ2-1; 9 bases fit TRBD1. CDR3 size: 15 residues. Trimming cost V 2 bases and J 8 bases; bases outside gene matches: 7. Germline V lookup: CDR1 SGHAT, CDR2 FQNNGV. CDR3 in amino acids: CASSLRGTGRDEQFF. The CDR3 coding sequence is TGTGCCAGCAGCTTACGGGGGACAGGGCGGGATGAGCAGTTCTTC.

This rearrangement joins TRBV6-5 to TRBJ1-1; a weak D match, TRBD1 (5 bases). The CDR3 extends over 15 amino acids. Trimming left V 0 bases short and J 0 bases short, with 8 bases between. Germline CDR1 and CDR2: MNHEY and SVGAGI. CDR3 region: CASSYSLRVNTEAFF. In DNA form, the CDR3 reads TGTGCCAGCAGTTACTCGCTCAGGGTGAACACTGAAGCTTTCTTT.